Below, 20 T cell receptor beta chains from the same sample are listed, as sequenced in a study of CD4 and CD8 cells across lung adenocarcinoma regions. MiXCR was run by TCRdb on the PCR reads, yielding one entry per CDR3 protein. This sample has around 11,000 distinct CDR3 sequences, with approximately 55% found just once. Sequenced sample: CD4+ T cells from the center of a lung tumor. All receptors derive from a male donor with lung adenocarcinoma. The CD4 and CD8 labels of this study may be unreliable.

Ten or more counts support this clonotype. The rearrangement uses TRBV9 and TRBJ2-3, with TRBD2 identical over 10 bases. V was clipped by 2 bases and J by 0 bases; unmatched bases: 0. This CDR3 is 15 amino acids long. CDR1 is SGDLS and CDR2 is YYNGEE in the germline V gene. In DNA, the CDR3 is TGTGCCAGCAGCGTTAGCGGGGGGAGCACAGATACGCAGTATTTT. This sequence encodes CASSVSGGSTDTQYF.

This chain connects TRBV27 to TRBJ2-3, with TRBD2 identical over 11 bases. This CDR3 comprises 16 residues. Germline loops: CDR1 MNHEY, CDR2 SMNVEV (reference sequence). Germline trimming cut 5 bases from V and 6 bases from J; bases unmatched to any gene: 10. CDR3 coding DNA: TGTGCCAGCAGTCCACTTAGCGGGAGGGCCAAGGATACGCAGTATTTT. Amino acid sequence: CASSPLSGRAKDTQYF.

Of note for this clonotype: No conserved phenylalanine or tryptophan ends this CDR3, so it is likely a read error. Because the CDR3's place on the DNA is in doubt, the DNA is left out and the CDR3 is given as listed by TCRdb. This chain links TRBV6-1 with TRBJ2-3; the table calls TRBD2, which could not be checked here. Germline assignment: CDR1 MNHNS and CDR2 SASEGT. The CDR3 is 14 residues long, ends included. CDR3 sequence reads: CASSDTSGADTQCC.

On this clonotype: A read error may produce the germline difference seen at one junction end. This chain uses TRBV10-2 with TRBJ2-4; either TRBD1 or TRBD2 may fit D (5 bases each). This CDR3 comprises 14 residues. Germline assignment: CDR1 WSHSY and CDR2 SAAADI. The CDR3 spells CASTGQSAKNTQYF. DNA for the CDR3: TGCGCCAGCACGGGGCAGAGTGCCAAAAACACGCAGTACTTT.

This clonotype has just one count. The J gene is TRBJ1-6, the V gene TRBV27; D remains ambiguous. There are 12 residues in the CDR3. V lost 6 bases and J lost 10, with 10 bases in between. The germline gives CDR1 MNHEY, CDR2 SMNVEV (reference sequence). The DNA of the CDR3 is TGTGCCAGCAGGACGCCAGGATCACCCCTCCACTTT. It yields the protein CASRTPGSPLHF.

The rearrangement joins TRBV6-1 to TRBJ2-1; 9 bases are shared with TRBD2. The DNA matches TRBJ2-7 better at its end, which makes the J call doubtful. This CDR3 has 13 residues. The germline CDR1 and CDR2 sequences are MNHNS and SASEGT. The CDR3, as DNA: TGTGCCAGCAGTCTGGCGGGAGGGCGGGAGCAGTACTTC. Its translation is CASSLAGGREQYF.

The chain carries TRBV7-2 and TRBJ2-5; 8 bases are shared with TRBD2. The J call may be incorrect, as the DNA end agrees better with TRBJ2-7. This CDR3 is built from 15 residues. Germline assignment: CDR1 SGHTA and CDR2 FQGNSA. The CDR3 protein is CASSLTRLARNEQYF. The CDR3 nucleotides are TGTGCCAGCAGCTTAACGAGACTAGCGAGGAACGAGCAGTACTTC.

Concerning this clonotype itself: The junction and the germline gene differ at one end; a read error may be behind it. V is TRBV6-1 and J is TRBJ2-5, with D perhaps TRBD1 or TRBD2 (6 bases each). Germline-derived CDR1 and CDR2 are MNHNS and SASEGT. This CDR3 is 15 amino acids long. CDR3 region: CAGRLGGWDQETQYF. CDR3 DNA sequence: TGTGCCGGGAGGCTCGGGGGCTGGGACCAAGAGACCCAGTATTTC.

There are a few counts of this clonotype. The chain has TRBV6-1 and TRBJ2-5; D is unclear. Germline CDR1 reads MNHNS; CDR2 reads SASEGT. Trimming removed 2 bases from V and 2 bases from J, with 3 bases in between. This CDR3 has 12 residues. CDR3 protein: CASSEQQETQYF. CDR3 sequence (DNA): TGTGCCAGCAGTGAACAACAAGAGACCCAGTACTTC.

This clonotype was counted at least ten times. CDR3 in DNA: TGTGCCAGCAGCCGACCCTCCGGGACAGCATCCTACGAGCAGTACTTC. This translates into CASSRPSGTASYEQYF. V gene TRBV7-2 combines with J gene TRBJ2-7; TRBD1 matches at 7 bases. Looked up from germline, CDR1 is SGHTA and CDR2 is FQGNSA. Germline trimming cut 5 bases from V and 1 base from J; bases unmatched to any gene: 11. The CDR3 extends over 16 amino acids.

For this clonotype: A read error may account for a junction end that differs from germline. V and J are TRBV6-1 and TRBJ2-1; weak D call: TRBD2 (6 bases). The CDR3 contains 15 residues. Germline V gives CDR1 MNHNS, CDR2 SASEGT. CDR3 in DNA: TGTGGCAGCAGCGCGGGGCTGGGGGCCTACAATGAGCAGTTCTTC. It codes for CGSSAGLGAYNEQFF.

The gene calls are TRBV7-2 and TRBJ2-3; D may be TRBD2 (6 bases). V lost 3 bases and J lost 0, with 10 bases in between. This CDR3 is built from 15 residues. CDR1 is SGHTA and CDR2 is FQGNSA in the germline V gene. The CDR3 coding sequence is TGTGCCAGCAGCTTCGGGACTCCTAGCACAGATACGCAGTATTTT. Translated, it gives CASSFGTPSTDTQYF.

This clonotype was recorded a few times. J is TRBJ2-4 and V is TRBV6-1; 8 nucleotides agree with TRBD1. Germline CDR1 and CDR2: MNHNS and SASEGT. The CDR3 runs 19 residues. Losses at the gene ends were 6 bases for V and 6 bases for J; bases not matched to a gene: 22. The DNA for the CDR3 is TGTGCCAGCAGCAAGACACAATCCGGGACAGGTTTACTGCTAAACATTCAGTACTTC. Encoded protein: CASSKTQSGTGLLLNIQYF.

This chain uses TRBV15 with TRBJ2-5; a possible D gene is TRBD1 (7 bases). The germline V gene has CDR1 LNHNV and CDR2 YYDKDF (reference sequence). The ends were cut back, 4 bases at V and 2 bases at J, with 14 bases in the middle. The length of the CDR3 is 15 residues. In DNA, the CDR3 is TGTGCCACCAGCATCGCGGGACAGATACAAGAGACCCAGTACTTC. This codes for CATSIAGQIQETQYF.

This clonotype was picked up a small number of times. The chain couples TRBV28 to TRBJ2-4; D possibly corresponds to TRBD1 (6 bases). Gene TRBJ2-1 matches the end of the DNA better, so the J call may be wrong. This CDR3 spans 11 amino acids. Looked up from germline, CDR1 is MDHEN and CDR2 is SYDVKM. The CDR3 DNA sequence: TGTGCCAGCATTTCGCAAGGGGGGCAGTTCTTC. Its translation: CASISQGGQFF.

This clonotype has more than one count but fewer than ten. The chain recombines TRBV7-2 with TRBJ2-5; D is uncertain. The DNA end is a closer match to TRBJ2-7, so the J assignment may be wrong. The germline V gene encodes CDR1 SGHTA and CDR2 FQGNSA. The CDR3 is 13 residues long. CDR3 in amino acids: CASSFTRSNEQYF. The DNA of the CDR3 is TGTGCCAGCAGCTTTACGAGATCCAACGAGCAGTACTTC.

This clonotype has at least ten counts. This rearrangement joins TRBV7-8 to TRBJ1-2; tentative D call: TRBD1 (6 bases). This CDR3 spans 15 amino acids. V lost 5 bases, J lost 1 base, and 14 bases lay in between. Germline lookup yields CDR1 SGHVS and CDR2 FQNEAQ. CDR3 region: CASSQEGGRNYGYTF. DNA of the CDR3: TGTGCCAGCAGCCAGGAGGGGGGCCGTAACTATGGCTACACCTTC.

The chain joins TRBV6-5 to TRBJ2-5; no clear D gene. The J call may be in error: the DNA end matches TRBJ2-7 better. Germline CDR1 MNHEY, CDR2 SVGAGI. The CDR3 runs to 12 residues. CDR3 sequence (DNA): TGTGCCAGCAGTTACTCGACTGGCGAGCAGTACTTC. It specifies CASSYSTGEQYF.

This chain links TRBV27 with TRBJ2-5; 7 bases agree with TRBD2. The end of the DNA is better explained by TRBJ2-7, so the J call may be wrong. The CDR3 length is 13 residues. Germline CDR1 and CDR2: MNHEY and SMNVEV (reference sequence). CDR3 protein: CASRAGMIYEQYF. The CDR3 DNA is TGTGCCAGCAGAGCGGGAATGATCTACGAGCAGTACTTC.

The chain couples TRBV2 to TRBJ2-1, with 9 bases matching TRBD1. CDR1 SNHLY and CDR2 FYNNEI come from the germline V gene. Germline trimming cut 7 bases from V and 8 bases from J; bases unmatched to any gene: 3. This CDR3 region has 12 residues. CDR3 in amino acids: CASKDRGDEQFF. The CDR3, as DNA: TGTGCCAGCAAGGACAGGGGAGATGAGCAGTTCTTC.